What follows are 23 T cell receptor beta chains derived from one specimen sequenced in a study of blood T cell repertoires in COVID-19. Profiled with immunoSEQ multiplex PCR; TCRdb holds only in-frame clones, not every one. The repertoire has under 200,000 clones, 90% of them found once; the top ten carry 0.5% to 0.55%. The sequenced sample was peripheral blood. Receptor source: a man between 50 and 59 years old with acute or convalescent COVID-19.

V gene TRBV6-2 or TRBV6-3 combines with J gene TRBJ1-5, with D uncertain. Trimming pared 2 bases from V and 10 bases from J, leaving 12 bases between. The CDR3 is made up of 13 amino acids. Germline V gives CDR1 MNHEY, CDR2 SVGEGT. The CDR3 DNA reads as TGTGCCAGCAGTTACGGGCAAGCCTATCCCCAGCATTTT. This codes for CASSYGQAYPQHF.

This clone appeared once. The V gene is TRBV6-2 or TRBV6-3, the J gene TRBJ2-7; D gene ambiguous. CDR3 length: 13 residues. Trimming shortened V by 3 bases and J by 7 bases, and 13 bases separated the two germline ends. Per the germline V gene, CDR1 is MNHEY and CDR2 is SVGEGT. The CDR3 loop is CASSYRLIQEQYV. CDR3 coding DNA: TGTGCCAGCAGTTATCGTCTCATACAGGAGCAGTACGTC.

V gene TRBV2 combines with J gene TRBJ1-4, with D possibly being TRBD1 (5 bases). The germline V gene encodes CDR1 SNHLY and CDR2 FYNNEI. The CDR3 loop spans 13 amino acids. V shed 8 bases and J shed 4 bases, with 11 bases lying between them. In DNA form, the CDR3 reads TGTGCCAGCGTCCGACAGTATAATGAAAAACTGTTTTTT. This gives the protein CASVRQYNEKLFF.

The J gene is TRBJ2-6, the V gene TRBV7-3; possibly TRBD1 for D (6 bases). The CDR3 runs 15 residues. The V end lost 5 bases, the J end lost 4 bases, and 12 bases lay between the germline ends. The germline V gene encodes CDR1 SGHTA and CDR2 FQGTGA. CDR3 residues: CASSEQGTGANVLTF. The CDR3 nucleotides read TGTGCCAGCAGCGAACAGGGAACCGGGGCCAACGTCCTGACTTTC.

J is TRBJ2-7 and V is TRBV4-1, with TRBD2 matching over 8 bases. The CDR3 totals 16 residues. Germline V gives CDR1 MGHRA, CDR2 YSYEKL. Trimming removed 3 bases from V and 0 bases from J; junction bases left unmatched: 7. CDR3 region: CASSHPSGRSSYEQYF. The CDR3 nucleotides read TGCGCCAGCAGCCACCCTAGCGGGCGGAGCTCCTACGAGCAGTACTTC.

This chain joins TRBV5-4 and TRBJ2-1; TRBD1 aligns across 8 bases. Looked up from germline, CDR1 is SGHNT and CDR2 is YYREEE (reference sequence). CDR3 length equals 16 residues. The trim removed 4 bases at V and 3 bases at J, leaving 9 bases unmatched. In DNA, the CDR3 is TGTGCCAGCAGCCTCAACAGGGGGAGCAGCTACAATGAGCAGTTCTTC. Protein sequence: CASSLNRGSSYNEQFF.

This rearrangement joins TRBV3-1 (or the pseudogene TRBV3-2) to TRBJ2-6; TRBD1 is a possible D gene (5 bases). This CDR3 spans 15 amino acids. Germline-derived CDR1 and CDR2 are LGHDT and YNNKEL (reference sequence). V lost 4 bases, J lost 1 base, and 8 bases lay in between. CDR3 loop: CASSPDMSGANVLTF. The CDR3 nucleotides read TGTGCCAGCAGCCCGGACATGTCTGGGGCCAACGTCCTGACTTTC.

The chain couples TRBV4-1 to TRBJ2-2; TRBD1 matches 10 bases. In germline, CDR1 is MGHRA, CDR2 YSYEKL. After removal of 4 bases from V and 6 bases from J, the junction contained 5 bases not matched to a gene. This CDR3 is built from 15 residues. In nucleotides, the CDR3 is TGCGCCAGCAGCCGGGACAGGGGACTCGCCGGGGAGCTGTTTTTT. It specifies CASSRDRGLAGELFF.

The chain joins TRBV30 to TRBJ2-7; TRBD2 matches 15 bases. Germline V gene data show CDR1 as GTSNPN and CDR2 as SVGIG (reference sequence). The CDR3 is 14 residues long. V shed 5 bases and J 6 bases; nucleotides not matched to a gene: 5. CDR3 region: CAWGLAGGKAEQYF. DNA for the CDR3: TGTGCCTGGGGACTAGCGGGAGGGAAGGCCGAGCAGTACTTC.

The chain recombines TRBV3-1 (or the pseudogene TRBV3-2) with TRBJ2-7; 7 bases fit TRBD1. CDR1 and CDR2 (germline): LGHDT, YNNKEL (reference sequence). V was clipped by 4 bases and J by 0 bases; unmatched bases: 9. CDR3 size: 16 residues. This chain's CDR3 is CASSPSVGTASYEQYF. The CDR3 DNA reads TGTGCCAGCAGCCCCTCTGTAGGGACAGCCTCCTACGAGCAGTACTTC.

This clone appeared many times. The chain couples TRBV7-8 to TRBJ2-1; 8 bases line up with TRBD2. The CDR3 length is 12 residues. Germline V gene lookup returns CDR1 SGHVS and CDR2 FQNEAQ. Unmatched junction bases numbered 6, after V lost 8 bases and J lost 9 bases. This CDR3 is CASRPAGVEQFF. In nucleotides, the CDR3 is TGTGCCAGCCGACCAGCGGGAGTTGAGCAGTTCTTC.

The rearrangement joins TRBV7-2 to TRBJ1-1; 8 bases map to TRBD1. Germline CDR1 is SGHTA and CDR2 is FQGNSA. The CDR3 consists of 14 residues. J gave up 9 bases and V 5 bases, and 11 bases lay outside the gene matches. The CDR3 sequence is CASSLDPTGAQAFF. The CDR3 bases are TGTGCCAGCAGCCTCGATCCGACAGGGGCTCAAGCTTTCTTT.

V is TRBV11-2 and J is TRBJ2-1; D remains ambiguous. The CDR3 runs to 15 residues. The V gene lost 1 base and the J gene lost 2 bases, with 9 bases spanning the gap. Germline V CDR1 and CDR2: SGHAT, FQNNGV. The CDR3 protein is CASSLVRSPYNEQFF. CDR3 sequence (DNA): TGTGCCAGCAGCTTAGTCCGGAGTCCCTACAATGAGCAGTTCTTC.

This clone was seen once. The rearrangement links TRBV12-3 or TRBV12-4 to TRBJ2-7, with TRBD2 identical over 7 bases. The CDR3 is 13 residues long. The V and J ends lost 7 bases and 3 bases, in that order; junction bases with no gene match: 6. The CDR3 protein is CASTGRGSYEQYF. CDR3 nucleotides: TGTGCCAGCACCGGTCGCGGGAGCTACGAGCAGTACTTC.

The chain links TRBV6-1 to TRBJ1-2; possibly TRBD1 for D (5 bases). The CDR3 contains 12 residues. The germline V and J ends were trimmed by 2 bases and 8 bases, with 9 bases remaining between them. Germline V gives CDR1 MNHNS, CDR2 SASEGT. The CDR3: CASSEWRGGYTF. In DNA, the CDR3 is TGTGCCAGCAGTGAATGGAGGGGCGGCTACACCTTC.

This clone was counted a few times. This sequence joins TRBV27 and TRBJ1-2; weak D call: TRBD1 (5 bases). This CDR3 has 16 residues. V was cut by 8 bases and J by 7 bases, with 26 bases left in between. In germline, CDR1 is MNHEY, CDR2 SMNVEV (reference sequence). The CDR3 region has the DNA TGTGCCAGCTCTCTGATTGGTTCTCGGGGGGTCGGTGGCTACACCTTC. It codes for CASSLIGSRGVGGYTF.

The chain recombines TRBV6-6 with TRBJ1-2, with D perhaps matching TRBD1 (6 bases). Germline V gives CDR1 MNHNY, CDR2 SVGAGI (reference sequence). The CDR3 is 14 residues long. Trimming took off 1 base at V and 8 bases at J, with 14 bases between the two ends. CDR3 residues: CASSYFLGAQGYTF. The DNA for the CDR3 is TGTGCCAGCAGTTACTTTCTGGGGGCCCAAGGCTACACCTTC.

CDR3 coding DNA: TGTGCCAGCAGGGGCACAGGGGGACTCATGAACACTGAAGCTTTCTTT. This codes for CASRGTGGLMNTEAFF. The chain is built from TRBV2 and TRBJ1-1; TRBD1 aligns across 8 bases. V was pared by 6 bases and J by 0 bases, with 9 bases of the junction left unmatched. Germline V gene lookup returns CDR1 SNHLY and CDR2 FYNNEI. The CDR3 totals 16 residues.

This chain uses TRBV18 with TRBJ1-1; 7 bases map to TRBD1. The V segment lost 2 bases and the J segment 6 bases; nucleotides outside the gene matches: 3. This CDR3 is 13 amino acids long. Looked up from germline, CDR1 is KGHSH and CDR2 is LQKENI. CDR3 protein: CASSPSDRAEAFF. CDR3 nucleotides: TGTGCCAGCTCACCATCCGACAGGGCTGAAGCTTTCTTT.

The chain joins TRBV3-1 (or the pseudogene TRBV3-2) to TRBJ2-5; no definite D call. The CDR3 is made up of 14 amino acids. The germline V and J ends were trimmed by 5 bases and 5 bases, with 15 bases remaining between them. From germline, CDR1 is LGHDT and CDR2 YNNKEL (reference sequence). The CDR3 nucleotides read TGTGCCAGCAGCACCCGCCTAGTGTGGGAGACCCAGTACTTC. Its protein product is CASSTRLVWETQYF.

CDR3 DNA sequence: TGTGCCAGCTCACCGAAACTTGACGACAGGGACAGAGAGACCCAGTACTTC. Protein sequence: CASSPKLDDRDRETQYF. This chain uses TRBV18 with TRBJ2-5; TRBD1 agrees at 7 bases. Germline V gene lookup returns CDR1 KGHSH and CDR2 LQKENI. The length of the CDR3 is 17 residues. Trimming removed 3 bases from V and 4 bases from J; junction bases left unmatched: 14.

The chain recombines TRBV28 with TRBJ1-2, with 7 bases that match TRBD1. With V trimmed by 4 bases and J by 2 bases, 10 bases remained unmatched. The CDR3 is 16 amino acids. Germline CDR1 MDHEN, CDR2 SYDVKM. CDR3 sequence (DNA): TGTGCCAGCAGTTCCCCTTATGGACAGGCCAACTATGGCTACACCTTC. Encoded protein: CASSSPYGQANYGYTF.

The CDR3 reads CSVLQGSGANVLTF. The CDR3 region has the DNA TGCAGCGTGCTACAGGGCTCTGGGGCCAACGTCCTGACTTTC. The V gene is TRBV29-1, the J gene TRBJ2-6, with D possibly being TRBD1 (6 bases). V was pared by 6 bases and J by 0 bases, with 9 bases between. Germline CDR1 is SQVTM and CDR2 is ANQGSEA. The CDR3 spans 14 residues. Looking up the rest from reference TRBV29-1 and TRBJ2-6 gives the full variable domain: SAVISQKPSRDICQRGTSLTIQCQVDSQVTMMFWYRQQPGQSLTLIATANQGSEATYESGFVIDKFPISRPNLTFSTLTVSNMSPEDSSIYLCSVLQGSGANVLTFGAGSRLTVL.